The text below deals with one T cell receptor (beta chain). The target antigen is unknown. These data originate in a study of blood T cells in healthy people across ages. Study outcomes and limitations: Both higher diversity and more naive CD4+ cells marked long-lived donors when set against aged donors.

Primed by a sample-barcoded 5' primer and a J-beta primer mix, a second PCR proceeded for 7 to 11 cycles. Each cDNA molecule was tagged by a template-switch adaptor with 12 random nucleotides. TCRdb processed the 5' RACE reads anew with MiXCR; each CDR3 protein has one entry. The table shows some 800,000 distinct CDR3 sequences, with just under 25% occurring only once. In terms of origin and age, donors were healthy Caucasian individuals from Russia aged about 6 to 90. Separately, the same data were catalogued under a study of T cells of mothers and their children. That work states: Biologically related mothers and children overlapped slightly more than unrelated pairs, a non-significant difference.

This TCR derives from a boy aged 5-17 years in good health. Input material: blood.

This CDR3 is CASSKEARQGGVLRGTQYF. CDR3 coding DNA: TGTGCCAGCAGCAAAGAGGCCCGTCAAGGGGGTGTCCTGAGAGGGACCCAGTACTTC. The chain recombines TRBV21-1 with TRBJ2-5; the table's D call of TRBD1 was not tested on the DNA. TRBV21-1 counts as a pseudogene. The CDR3 totals 19 residues.